This T cell receptor (beta chain) was sequenced for a study of cytomegalovirus exposure and HLA in healthy donors. The study, taken as a whole, reports: Cytomegalovirus association was listed for under 200 TCR beta chains. A classifier reportedly called cytomegalovirus status with high sensitivity and specificity.

The primer mix had 60 Vbeta and 13 Jbeta primers. Original processing methods: Counted up in a later analysis, unique TCR beta chains came to about 80 million, with around 10 million shared. Sequenced by immunoSEQ multiplex PCR; TCRdb stores in-frame clones only, minus some. Clonal size and the V and J genes are those of that table, whereas D and trimming came from the DNA. Of about 150,000 clones listed, less than 90% are singletons. As concerns this clone: What it recognizes is unknown.

Trimming removed 3 bases from V and 5 bases from J; junction bases left unmatched: 2. Germline V gives CDR1 SGHRS, CDR2 YFSETQ. The CDR3 runs 16 residues. The chain carries TRBV5-1 and TRBJ2-2, with 15 positions matching TRBD2. Sequenced input: PBMCs. The clonotype originates from a male donor in good health and CMV-seropositive. The CDR3 nucleotides read TGCGCCAGCAGCTGGGGACTAGCGGGAGGAACCGGGGAGCTGTTTTTT. Amino acid sequence: CASSWGLAGGTGELFF.